This is a list of T cell receptor beta chains from one sample in a study of PD-1 blockade in classical Hodgkin lymphoma. Profiling relied on immunoSEQ multiplex PCR, and the TCRdb table lists in-frame clones only, not all of them. The sample lists tens of thousands of clones; approximately 91% were seen once. The sample taken for sequencing was peripheral blood mononuclear cells (PBMCs). These receptors all come from a human donor with classical Hodgkin lymphoma. Both conserved end residues are part of each CDR3. The order of the fields is J gene, D gene, clone size, V gene, CDR3 protein, CDR3 DNA. D genes are given only for firm matches. Some rows have no size entry. The others give once, few or many, or a class for an expanded clone.

>TRBJ2-2|TRBD2|-|TRBV5-4
CASSLGLAGSLGELFF
TGTGCCAGCAGCTTGGGACTAGCGGGATCGTTAGGGGAGCTGTTTTTT
>TRBJ2-2|TRBD2|-|TRBV5-6
CASSLGLAGTGELFF
TGTGCCAGCAGCTTGGGGCTAGCGGGAACCGGGGAGCTGTTTTTT
>TRBJ2-2|-|-|TRBV21-1
CASRGATGELFF
TGTGCCAGCCGAGGAGCCACCGGGGAGCTGTTTTTT
>TRBJ1-6|TRBD1|-|TRBV10-3
CAISEDRVGSPLHF
TGTGCCATCAGCGAGGACAGGGTTGGTTCACCCCTCCACTTT
>TRBJ2-2|-|-|TRBV27
CASSPFLNTGELFF
TGTGCCAGCTCCCCCTTTCTGAACACCGGGGAGCTGTTTTTT
>TRBJ1-1|TRBD1|-|TRBV5-1
CASSSGQARANTEAFF
TGCGCCAGCAGCTCGGGACAGGCACGGGCGAACACTGAAGCTTTCTTT
>TRBJ2-3|-|-|TRBV10-3
CAISPGGARTDTQYF
TGTGCCATCAGCCCCGGGGGAGCCCGCACAGATACGCAGTATTTT
>TRBJ2-5|TRBD1|-|TRBV2
CATQLDRDQETQYF
TGTGCCACCCAACTTGACAGGGACCAAGAGACCCAGTACTTC
>TRBJ2-6|TRBD2|-|TRBV13
CASSLGTGGSGANVLTF
TGTGCCAGCAGCTTAGGAACGGGGGGCTCTGGGGCCAACGTCCTGACTTTC
>TRBJ2-1|-|-|TRBV11-2
CASSLFRTTLSYNEQFF
TGTGCCAGCAGCTTGTTCAGGACAACCCTTTCCTACAATGAGCAGTTCTTC
>TRBJ2-1|-|once|TRBV7-3
CASSPDRSYNEQFF
TGTGCCAGCAGCCCCGATAGGTCCTACAATGAGCAGTTCTTC
>TRBJ1-2|-|-|TRBV7-9
CASSLASGPRPFYGYTF
TGTGCCAGCAGCTTAGCGTCAGGCCCTCGGCCATTCTATGGCTACACCTTC
>TRBJ2-6|-|-|TRBV28
CASRGRGWQGSSGANVLTF
TGTGCCAGCAGGGGTAGGGGTTGGCAGGGGAGCTCTGGGGCCAACGTCCTGACTTTC
>TRBJ2-4|-|-|TRBV2
CASSEDHSGNIQYF
TGTGCCAGCAGTGAAGACCACTCGGGGAACATTCAGTACTTC
>TRBJ2-7|TRBD2|-|TRBV2
CASSDPGGSYEQYF
TGTGCCAGCAGTGATCCGGGAGGCTCCTACGAGCAGTACTTC
>TRBJ1-1|-|-|TRBV9
CASSDIGGYTEAFF
TGTGCCAGCAGCGACATCGGAGGGTACACTGAAGCTTTCTTT
>TRBJ1-1|-|-|TRBV9
CASSVVAGGGAEAFF
TGTGCCAGCAGCGTAGTGGCTGGGGGGGGCGCTGAAGCTTTCTTT
>TRBJ2-3|TRBD2|-|TRBV30
CAWSVSGGPQDTQYF
TGTGCCTGGAGTGTATCGGGAGGGCCCCAAGATACGCAGTATTTT
>TRBJ2-1|-|few|TRBV6-6
CASSREQPAFSEQFF
TGTGCCAGCAGTCGGGAACAGCCCGCTTTTAGTGAGCAGTTCTTC
>TRBJ1-2|-|-|TRBV19
CASTLQGGLGGYTF
TGTGCCAGTACCCTTCAGGGTGGGCTGGGCGGCTACACCTTC
>TRBJ2-1|-|-|TRBV5-1
CASSTDGYNEQFF
TGCGCCAGCAGCACCGACGGCTACAATGAGCAGTTCTTC
>TRBJ2-2|-|-|TRBV7-8
CASSLVGLGGTYTGELFF
TGTGCCAGCAGCTTAGTTGGGCTAGGCGGGACCTACACCGGGGAGCTGTTTTTT
>TRBJ1-2|-|-|TRBV4-2
CASSQDGAAWGYTF
TGTGCCAGCAGCCAAGATGGGGCGGCTTGGGGCTACACCTTC
>TRBJ2-1|TRBD2|-|TRBV5-1
CASSRRLAGSSYNEQFF
TGCGCCAGCAGCCGCAGACTAGCGGGATCCTCCTACAATGAGCAGTTCTTC